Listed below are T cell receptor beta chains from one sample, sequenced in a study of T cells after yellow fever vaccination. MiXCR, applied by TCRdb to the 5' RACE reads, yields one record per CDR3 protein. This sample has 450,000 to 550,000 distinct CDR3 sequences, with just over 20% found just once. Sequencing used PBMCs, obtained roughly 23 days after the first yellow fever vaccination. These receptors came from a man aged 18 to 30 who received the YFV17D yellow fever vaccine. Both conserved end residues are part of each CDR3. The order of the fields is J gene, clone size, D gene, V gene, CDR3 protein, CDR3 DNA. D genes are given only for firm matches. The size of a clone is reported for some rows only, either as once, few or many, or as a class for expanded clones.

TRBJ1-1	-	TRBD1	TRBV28	CASSPTGDIRAFF	TGTGCCAGCAGTCCAACAGGGGATATTAGAGCTTTCTTT
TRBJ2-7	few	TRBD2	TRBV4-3	CASSPAGLAGGFGSYEQYF	TGCGCCAGCAGCCCAGCTGGGCTAGCGGGGGGTTTCGGATCCTACGAGCAGTACTTC
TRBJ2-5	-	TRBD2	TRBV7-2	CASSLGAGGRNGETQYF	TGTGCCAGCAGCTTAGGGGCGGGGGGGCGGAATGGAGAGACCCAGTACTTC
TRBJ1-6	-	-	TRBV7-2	CASSSTGNSPLHF	TGTGCCAGCAGCTCAACAGGGAATTCACCCCTCCACTTT
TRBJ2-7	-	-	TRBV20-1	CSVEDQGFSYEQYF	TGCAGTGTAGAGGACCAGGGGTTCTCCTACGAGCAGTACTTC
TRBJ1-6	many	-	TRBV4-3	CASSQRDGGRSPLHF	TGCGCCAGCAGCCAAAGGGATGGGGGTCGGTCACCCCTCCACTTT
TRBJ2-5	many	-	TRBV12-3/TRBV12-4	CASSSGETQYF	TGTGCCAGCTCCTCCGGAGAGACCCAGTACTTC
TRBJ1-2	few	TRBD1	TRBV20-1	CSAADRETYGYTF	TGCAGTGCAGCGGACAGGGAGACCTATGGCTACACCTTC
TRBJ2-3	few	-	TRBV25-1	CASSVLPSSGKGDTQYF	TGTGCCAGCAGCGTACTACCCTCCTCAGGGAAAGGAGATACGCAGTATTTT
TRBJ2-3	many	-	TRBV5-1	CASRSLNERDTQYF	TGCGCCAGCAGATCTTTGAATGAAAGAGATACGCAGTATTTT
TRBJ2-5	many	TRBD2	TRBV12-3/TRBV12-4	CASTYRPGGTQETQYF	TGTGCCAGCACTTACCGCCCCGGGGGGACCCAAGAGACCCAGTACTTC
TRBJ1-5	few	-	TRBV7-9	CASSHGGPQHF	TGTGCCAGCAGCCACGGTGGGCCCCAGCATTTT
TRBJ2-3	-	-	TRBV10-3	CAISEADTSTDTQYF	TGTGCCATCAGTGAGGCGGATACTAGCACAGATACGCAGTATTTT
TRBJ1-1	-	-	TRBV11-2	CASSPSGGDTEAFF	TGTGCCAGCAGCCCGTCCGGGGGTGACACTGAAGCTTTCTTT
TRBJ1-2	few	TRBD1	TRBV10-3	CATGQDYGYTF	TGTGCCACCGGACAGGACTATGGCTACACCTTC
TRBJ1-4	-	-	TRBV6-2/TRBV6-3	CASSYDFYEKLFF	TGTGCCAGCAGTTACGACTTTTATGAAAAACTGTTTTTT
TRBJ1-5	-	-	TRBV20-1	CSARSRDGLYSNQPQHF	TGCAGTGCTAGGTCCCGGGACGGACTTTATAGCAATCAGCCCCAGCATTTT
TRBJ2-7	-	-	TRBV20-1	CSANLGGSYEQYF	TGCAGTGCTAACTTGGGAGGCTCCTACGAGCAGTACTTC